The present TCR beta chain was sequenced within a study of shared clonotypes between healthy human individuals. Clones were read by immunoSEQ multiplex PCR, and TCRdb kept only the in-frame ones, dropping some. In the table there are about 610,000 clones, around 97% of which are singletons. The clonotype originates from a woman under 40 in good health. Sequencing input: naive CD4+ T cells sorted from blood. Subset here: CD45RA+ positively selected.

The CDR3 loop is CASSQPGTSGRNQETQYF. The CDR3, as DNA: TGCGCCAGCAGCCAACCCGGGACTAGCGGGAGGAACCAAGAGACCCAGTACTTC. The chain is built from TRBV4-1 and TRBJ2-5; 15 bases align to TRBD2. The junction had 4 bases not matched to a gene; V was cut back by 2 bases and J by 0 bases. CDR1 MGHRA and CDR2 YSYEKL come from the germline V gene. This CDR3 spans 18 amino acids.